A selection of T cell receptor beta chains follows, all from one sample in a study of CD8+CD57+ T cells in acquired aplastic anemia. One entry per CDR3 protein, called by TCRdb with MiXCR from the reads. This sample has some 48,000 distinct CDR3 sequences, with roughly 69% found just once. The material sequenced was sorted CD4+, CD8+, or CD8+CD57+ T cells (not recorded which) from PBMCs. These receptors originate from a human donor in good health, serving as a control. Each CDR3 is given with its conserved first and last residue. The D gene is left open where the match is weak. Not every row has a clone size; where given, it reads once, few, many or a size class.

V: TRBV29-1
size: few
D: .
J: TRBJ2-7
length: 12
DNA: TGCAGCGTCGCCGGGACGAACTACGAGCAGTACTTC
CDR3: CSVAGTNYEQYF

V: TRBV29-1
size: .
D: .
J: TRBJ1-1
length: 14
DNA: TGCAGCGTTGGTGGGGTTAGGATGGGAACTGAAGCTTTCTTT
CDR3: CSVGGVRMGTEAFF

V: TRBV27
size: .
D: .
J: TRBJ1-6
length: 14
DNA: TGTGCCAGCAGTGCTACAGGGAGGAATTCACCCCTCCACTTT
CDR3: CASSATGRNSPLHF

V: TRBV20-1
size: .
D: .
J: TRBJ2-2
length: 15
DNA: TGCAGTGCTAGTCGGGACACCGCTGTGACCGGGGAGCTGTTTTTT
CDR3: CSASRDTAVTGELFF

V: TRBV2
size: .
D: .
J: TRBJ1-3
length: 14
DNA: TGTGCCAGCAGTCCACGGACTTCTGGAAACACCATATATTTT
CDR3: CASSPRTSGNTIYF

V: TRBV15
size: .
D: .
J: TRBJ2-7
length: 18
DNA: TGTGCCACCAGCAGAACCCCGGACGGTTCCGTCAGCTCCTACGAGCAGTACTTC
CDR3: CATSRTPDGSVSSYEQYF

V: TRBV10-3
size: .
D: .
J: TRBJ1-4
length: 13
DNA: TGTGCCATCAAAGGGCAGGGTAATGAAAAACTGTTTTTT
CDR3: CAIKGQGNEKLFF

V: TRBV7-8
size: once
D: .
J: TRBJ1-6
length: 15
DNA: TGTGCCAGCAGCCCCCCGGGAATAACAGCGTCACCCCTCCACTTT
CDR3: CASSPPGITASPLHF

V: TRBV5-1
size: many
D: .
J: TRBJ2-3
length: 13
DNA: TGCGCCAGCAGCTTGGACTACACAGATACGCAGTATTTT
CDR3: CASSLDYTDTQYF

V: TRBV15
size: few
D: .
J: TRBJ2-7
length: 12
DNA: TGTGCCACCAGCAGGGGATGGGGCGAGCAGTACTTC
CDR3: CATSRGWGEQYF

V: TRBV29-1
size: .
D: .
J: TRBJ2-7
length: 16
DNA: TGCAGCGTTGAAGCCGGAGAGGGAACGAACACCGGGGAGCAGTACTTC
CDR3: CSVEAGEGTNTGEQYF

V: TRBV19
size: .
D: .
J: TRBJ1-5
length: 13
DNA: TGTGCCAGTAGTATGGTGGTTCGTCAGCCCCAGCATTTT
CDR3: CASSMVVRQPQHF

V: TRBV7-9
size: many
D: .
J: TRBJ1-1
length: 13
DNA: TGTGCCAGCAGCTTACAGGGAGTTGATGAAGCTTTCTTT
CDR3: CASSLQGVDEAFF

V: TRBV5-1
size: once
D: TRBD2
J: TRBJ2-1
length: 16
DNA: TGCGCCAGCAGCTTGCTAGCGGATAGCTCCTACAATGAGCAGTTCTTC
CDR3: CASSLLADSSYNEQFF

V: TRBV11-1
size: .
D: .
J: TRBJ1-3
length: 14
DNA: TGTGCCAGCAGCTTACGCGGTACTGGAAACACCATATATTTT
CDR3: CASSLRGTGNTIYF

V: TRBV12-3/TRBV12-4
size: .
D: .
J: TRBJ1-1
length: 12
DNA: TGTGCCAGCAGTTTTGGTGCTTATGAAGCTTTCTTT
CDR3: CASSFGAYEAFF

V: TRBV29-1
size: .
D: .
J: TRBJ1-1
length: 13
DNA: TGCAGCGTTCCTAAGGGCCCTAGCACTGAAGCTTTCTTT
CDR3: CSVPKGPSTEAFF

V: TRBV15
size: .
D: .
J: TRBJ2-3
length: 15
DNA: TGTGCCACCAGCAGAGAGGAACTAGCTAGTGATACGCAGTATTTT
CDR3: CATSREELASDTQYF

V: TRBV10-3
size: few
D: TRBD2
J: TRBJ2-7
length: 14
DNA: TGTGCCATCACCAAAACTAGCGGGGGACACGAGCAGTACTTC
CDR3: CAITKTSGGHEQYF

V: TRBV29-1
size: .
D: TRBD2
J: TRBJ2-5
length: 13
DNA: TGCAGCGTTAGGCTAGCGGGGGATGAGACCCAGTACTTC
CDR3: CSVRLAGDETQYF

V: TRBV10-2
size: .
D: .
J: TRBJ1-2
length: 14
DNA: TGCGCCAGCAGTGAGGTGGGGTTTAACTATGGCTACACCTTC
CDR3: CASSEVGFNYGYTF

V: TRBV30
size: many
D: TRBD2
J: TRBJ2-1
length: 14
DNA: TGTGCCTGGACGGGGCGGGAGTCTTACAATGAGCAGTTCTTC
CDR3: CAWTGRESYNEQFF